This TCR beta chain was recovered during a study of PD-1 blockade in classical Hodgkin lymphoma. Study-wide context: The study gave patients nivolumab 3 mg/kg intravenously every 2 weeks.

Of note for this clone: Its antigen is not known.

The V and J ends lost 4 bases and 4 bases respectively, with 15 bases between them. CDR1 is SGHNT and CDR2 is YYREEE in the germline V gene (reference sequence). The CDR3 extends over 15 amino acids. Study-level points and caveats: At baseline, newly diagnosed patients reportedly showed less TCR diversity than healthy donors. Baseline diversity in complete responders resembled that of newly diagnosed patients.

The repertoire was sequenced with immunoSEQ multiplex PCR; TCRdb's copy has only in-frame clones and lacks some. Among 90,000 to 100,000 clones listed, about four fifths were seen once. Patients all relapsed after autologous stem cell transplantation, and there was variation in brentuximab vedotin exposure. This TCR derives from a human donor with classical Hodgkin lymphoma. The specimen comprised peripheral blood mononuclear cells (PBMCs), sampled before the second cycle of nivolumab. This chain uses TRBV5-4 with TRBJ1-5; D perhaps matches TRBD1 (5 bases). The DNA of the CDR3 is TGTGCCAGCAGCAGAGACAGAAACCCGAATCAGCCCCAGCATTTT. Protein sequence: CASSRDRNPNQPQHF.